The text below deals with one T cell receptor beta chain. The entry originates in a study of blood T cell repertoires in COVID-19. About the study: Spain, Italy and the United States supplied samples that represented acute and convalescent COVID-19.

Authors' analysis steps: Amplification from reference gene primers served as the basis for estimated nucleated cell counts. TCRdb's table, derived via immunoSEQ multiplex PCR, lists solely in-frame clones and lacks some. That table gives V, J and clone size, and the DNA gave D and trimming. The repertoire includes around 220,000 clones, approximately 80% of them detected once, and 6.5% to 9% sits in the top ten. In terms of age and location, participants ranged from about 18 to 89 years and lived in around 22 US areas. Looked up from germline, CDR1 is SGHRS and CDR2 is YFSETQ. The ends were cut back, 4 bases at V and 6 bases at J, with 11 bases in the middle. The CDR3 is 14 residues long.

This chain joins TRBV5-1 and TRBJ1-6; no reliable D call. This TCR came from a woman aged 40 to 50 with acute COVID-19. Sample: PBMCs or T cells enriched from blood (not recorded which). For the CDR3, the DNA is TGCGCCAGCAGCGGAGAGGCAGTTAATTCACCCCTCCACTTT. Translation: CASSGEAVNSPLHF.